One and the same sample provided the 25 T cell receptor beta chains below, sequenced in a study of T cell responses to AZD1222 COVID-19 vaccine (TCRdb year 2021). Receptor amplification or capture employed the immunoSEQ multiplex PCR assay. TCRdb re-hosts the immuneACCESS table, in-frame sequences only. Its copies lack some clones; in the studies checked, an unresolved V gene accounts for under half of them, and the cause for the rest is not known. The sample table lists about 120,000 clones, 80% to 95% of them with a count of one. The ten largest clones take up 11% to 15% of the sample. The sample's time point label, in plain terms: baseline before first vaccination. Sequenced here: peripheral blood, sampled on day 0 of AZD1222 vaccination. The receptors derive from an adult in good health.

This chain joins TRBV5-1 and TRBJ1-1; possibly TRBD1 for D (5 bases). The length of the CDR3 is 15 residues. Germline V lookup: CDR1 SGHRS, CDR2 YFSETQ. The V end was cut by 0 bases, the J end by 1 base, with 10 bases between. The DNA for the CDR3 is TGCGCCAGCAGCTTGGGACAGTTCACGAACACTGAAGCTTTCTTT. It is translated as CASSLGQFTNTEAFF. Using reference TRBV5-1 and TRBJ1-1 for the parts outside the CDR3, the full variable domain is KAGVTQTPRYLIKTRGQQVTLSCSPISGHRSVSWYQQTPGQGLQFLFEYFSETQRNKGNFPGRFSGRQFSNSRSEMNVSTLELGDSALYLCASSLGQFTNTEAFFGQGTRLTVV.

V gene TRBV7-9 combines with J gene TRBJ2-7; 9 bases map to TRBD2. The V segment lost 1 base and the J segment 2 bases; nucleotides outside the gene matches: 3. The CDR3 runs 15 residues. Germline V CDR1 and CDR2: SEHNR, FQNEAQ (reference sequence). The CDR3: CASSLGRGGAYEQYF. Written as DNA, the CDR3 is TGTGCCAGCAGCTTAGGTCGCGGGGGGGCCTACGAGCAGTACTTC.

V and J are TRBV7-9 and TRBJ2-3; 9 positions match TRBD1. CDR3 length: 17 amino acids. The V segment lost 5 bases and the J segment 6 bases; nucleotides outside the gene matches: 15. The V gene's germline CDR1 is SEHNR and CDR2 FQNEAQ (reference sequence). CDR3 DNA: TGTGCCAGCAGCCTCCGGACAGGGGAGTTGGGGTGGGATACGCAGTATTTT. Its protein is CASSLRTGELGWDTQYF.

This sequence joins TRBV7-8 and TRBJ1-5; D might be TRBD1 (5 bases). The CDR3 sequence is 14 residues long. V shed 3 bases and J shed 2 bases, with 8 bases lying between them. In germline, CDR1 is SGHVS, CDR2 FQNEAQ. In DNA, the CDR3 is TGTGCCAGCAGCTTCGGGGACGGCAATCAGCCCCAGCATTTT. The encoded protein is CASSFGDGNQPQHF.

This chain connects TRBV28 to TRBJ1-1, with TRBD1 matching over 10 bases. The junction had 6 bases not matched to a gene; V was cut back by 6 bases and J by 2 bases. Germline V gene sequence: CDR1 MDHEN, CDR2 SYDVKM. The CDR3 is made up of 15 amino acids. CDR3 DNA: TGTGCCAGCAGCTCCGGGACAGGGGTTAACACTGAAGCTTTCTTT. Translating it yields CASSSGTGVNTEAFF.

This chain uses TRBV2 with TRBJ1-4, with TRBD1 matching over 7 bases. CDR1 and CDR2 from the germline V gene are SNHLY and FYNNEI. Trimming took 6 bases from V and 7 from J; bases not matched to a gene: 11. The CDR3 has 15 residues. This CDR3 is CASSPTGADGEKLFF. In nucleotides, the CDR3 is TGTGCCAGCAGCCCTACAGGGGCTGACGGTGAAAAACTGTTTTTT.

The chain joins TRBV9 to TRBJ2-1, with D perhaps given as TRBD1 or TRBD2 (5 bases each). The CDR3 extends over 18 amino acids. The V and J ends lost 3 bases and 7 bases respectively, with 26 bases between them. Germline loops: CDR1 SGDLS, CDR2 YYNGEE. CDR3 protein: CASSDGAGSITYRNEQFF. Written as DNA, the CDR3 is TGTGCCAGCAGCGACGGGGCAGGGAGTATTACGTATAGGAATGAGCAGTTCTTC.

The CDR3 loop is CASSLLSGNTIYF. The CDR3 DNA is TGTGCCAGCAGCTTGCTCTCCGGAAACACCATATATTTT. The chain links TRBV5-8 to TRBJ1-3; no definite D call. The V gene lost 1 base and the J gene lost 4 bases, with 6 bases spanning the gap. The CDR3 loop spans 13 amino acids. Germline V gene sequence: CDR1 SGHTS, CDR2 YDEGEE.

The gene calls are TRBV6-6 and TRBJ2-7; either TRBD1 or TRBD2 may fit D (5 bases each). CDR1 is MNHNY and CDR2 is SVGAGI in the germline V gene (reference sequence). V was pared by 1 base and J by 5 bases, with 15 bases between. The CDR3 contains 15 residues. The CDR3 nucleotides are TGTGCCAGCAGTTACTGGTTCTCGCCGGGACACGAGCAGTACTTC. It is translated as CASSYWFSPGHEQYF.

The CDR3 protein is CASSQEGAEAGGTQYF. CDR3 sequence (DNA): TGCGCCAGCAGCCAAGAGGGAGCTGAGGCAGGAGGTACGCAGTATTTT. The chain joins TRBV4-3 to TRBJ2-3; tentative D call: TRBD2 (5 bases). Germline V gene data show CDR1 as LGHNA and CDR2 as YSLEER. The V gene lost 0 bases and the J gene lost 8 bases, with 18 bases spanning the gap. The CDR3 sequence is 16 residues long.

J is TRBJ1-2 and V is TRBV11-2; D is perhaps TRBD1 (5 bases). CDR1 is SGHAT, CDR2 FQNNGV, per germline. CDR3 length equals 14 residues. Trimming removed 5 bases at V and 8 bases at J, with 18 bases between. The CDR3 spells CASSADIRPEGYTF. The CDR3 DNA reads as TGTGCCAGCAGCGCGGACATACGTCCGGAAGGCTACACCTTC.

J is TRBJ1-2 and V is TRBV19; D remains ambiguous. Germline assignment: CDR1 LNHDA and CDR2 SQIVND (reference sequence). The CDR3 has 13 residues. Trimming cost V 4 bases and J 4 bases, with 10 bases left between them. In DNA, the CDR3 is TGTGCCAGTAGTACGGCATTGCCCTATGGCTACACCTTC. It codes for CASSTALPYGYTF.

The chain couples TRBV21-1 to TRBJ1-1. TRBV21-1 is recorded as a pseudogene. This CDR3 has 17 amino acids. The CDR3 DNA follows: TGTGCCAGCAGCAAAGGGTGTCGGGGCCCACGGGGCACTGAAGCTTTCTTT. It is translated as CASSKGCRGPRGTEAFF.

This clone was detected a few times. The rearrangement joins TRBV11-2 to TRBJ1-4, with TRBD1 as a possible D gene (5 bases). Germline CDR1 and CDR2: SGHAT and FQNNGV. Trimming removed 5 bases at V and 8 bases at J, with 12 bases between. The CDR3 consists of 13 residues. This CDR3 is CASSPQRGEKLFF. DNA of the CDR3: TGTGCCAGCAGCCCTCAAAGGGGCGAAAAACTGTTTTTT.

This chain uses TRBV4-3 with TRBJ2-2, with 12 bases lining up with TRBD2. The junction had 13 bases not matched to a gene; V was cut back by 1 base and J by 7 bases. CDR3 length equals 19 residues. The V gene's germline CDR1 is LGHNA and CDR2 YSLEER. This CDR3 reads CASSQGLAGAVLGGGELFF. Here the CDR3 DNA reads TGCGCCAGCAGCCAAGGACTAGCGGGAGCGGTTCTCGGGGGCGGGGAGCTGTTTTTT.

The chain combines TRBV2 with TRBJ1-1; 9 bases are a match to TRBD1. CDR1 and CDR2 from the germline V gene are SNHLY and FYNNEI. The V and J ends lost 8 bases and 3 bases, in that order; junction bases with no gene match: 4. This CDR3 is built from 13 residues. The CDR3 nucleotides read TGTGCCAGCGGGCGGACAGGGGACACTGAAGCTTTCTTT. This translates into CASGRTGDTEAFF.

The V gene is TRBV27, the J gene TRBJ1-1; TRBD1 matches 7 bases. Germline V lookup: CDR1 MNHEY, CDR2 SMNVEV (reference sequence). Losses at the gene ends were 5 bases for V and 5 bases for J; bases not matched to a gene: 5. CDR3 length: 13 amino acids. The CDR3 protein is CASSPHRGTEAFF. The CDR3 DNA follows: TGTGCCAGCAGTCCCCACAGGGGAACTGAAGCTTTCTTT.

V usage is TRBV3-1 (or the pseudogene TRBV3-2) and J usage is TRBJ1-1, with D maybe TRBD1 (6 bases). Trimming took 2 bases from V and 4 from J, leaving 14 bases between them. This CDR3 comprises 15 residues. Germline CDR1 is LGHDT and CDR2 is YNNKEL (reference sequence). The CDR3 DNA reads TGTGCCAGCAGCCAACACCGGGGAGGGGGCACTGAAGCTTTCTTT. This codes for CASSQHRGGGTEAFF.

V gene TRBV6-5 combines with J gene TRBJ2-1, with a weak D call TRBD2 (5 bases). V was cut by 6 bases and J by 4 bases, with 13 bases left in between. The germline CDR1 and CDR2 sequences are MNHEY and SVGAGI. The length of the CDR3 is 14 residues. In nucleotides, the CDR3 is TGTGCCAGCAGATTACTAGACAAATACAATGAGCAGTTCTTC. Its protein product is CASRLLDKYNEQFF.

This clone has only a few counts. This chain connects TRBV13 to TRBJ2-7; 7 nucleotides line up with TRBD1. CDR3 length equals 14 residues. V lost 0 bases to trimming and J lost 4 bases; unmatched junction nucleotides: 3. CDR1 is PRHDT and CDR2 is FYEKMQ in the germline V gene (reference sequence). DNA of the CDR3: TGTGCCAGCAGCTTAGGAGGGGGCTCTTACGAGCAGTACTTC. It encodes CASSLGGGSYEQYF.

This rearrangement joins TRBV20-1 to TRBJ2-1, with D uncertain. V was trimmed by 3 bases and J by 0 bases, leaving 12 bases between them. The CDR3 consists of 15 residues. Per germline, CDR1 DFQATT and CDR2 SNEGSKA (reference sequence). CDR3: CSASVGRPSYNEQFF. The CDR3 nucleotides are TGCAGTGCTAGTGTAGGTAGACCCTCCTACAATGAGCAGTTCTTC.

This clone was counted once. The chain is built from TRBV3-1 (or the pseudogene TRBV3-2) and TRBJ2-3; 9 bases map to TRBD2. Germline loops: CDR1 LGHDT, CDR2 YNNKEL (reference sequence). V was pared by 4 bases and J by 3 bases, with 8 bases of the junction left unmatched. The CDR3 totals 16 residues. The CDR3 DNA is TGTGCCAGCAGCCTACGTAGCGGGGGTGGGACAGATACGCAGTATTTT. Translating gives CASSLRSGGGTDTQYF.

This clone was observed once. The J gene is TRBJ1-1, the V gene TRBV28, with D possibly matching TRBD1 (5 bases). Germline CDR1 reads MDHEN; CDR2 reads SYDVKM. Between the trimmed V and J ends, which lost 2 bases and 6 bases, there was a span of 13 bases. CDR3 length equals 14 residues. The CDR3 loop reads CASSLDVGGPEAFF. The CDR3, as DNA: TGTGCCAGCAGTTTAGATGTGGGGGGTCCTGAAGCTTTCTTT.

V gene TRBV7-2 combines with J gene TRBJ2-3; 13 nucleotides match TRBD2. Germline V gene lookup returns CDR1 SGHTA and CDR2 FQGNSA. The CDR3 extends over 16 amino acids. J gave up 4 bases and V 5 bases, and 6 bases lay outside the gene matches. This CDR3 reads CASSLTSGGAPDTQYF. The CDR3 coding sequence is TGTGCCAGCAGCCTCACTAGCGGGGGGGCCCCAGATACGCAGTATTTT.

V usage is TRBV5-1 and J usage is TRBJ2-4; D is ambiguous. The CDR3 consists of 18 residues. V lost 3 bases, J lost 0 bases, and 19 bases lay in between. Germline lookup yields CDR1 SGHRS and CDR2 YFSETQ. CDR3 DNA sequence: TGCGCCAGCAGCTCACACGGGCCAATCTCCGTAGCCAAAAACATTCAGTACTTC. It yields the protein CASSSHGPISVAKNIQYF.